The rows below give T cell receptor beta chains drawn from one sample of a study of Tregs in tolerant kidney transplant recipients. Assay used: immunoSEQ multiplex PCR; TCRdb lists only in-frame clones, some missing. This table has tens of thousands of clones, just over 90% appearing once. The material sequenced was CD8+ T cells from blood. These receptors were obtained from a human donor in good health. The CDR3 runs from the conserved cysteine through the conserved F or W. D genes are given only for firm matches. Clone size is shown for a subset of rows, as once, few, many or a class of expanded clone.

TRBV7-9	17	.	TRBJ2-7	.	CASSPWRGGRKAYEQYF	TGTGCCAGCAGCCCGTGGAGGGGGGGCAGGAAGGCCTACGAGCAGTACTTC
TRBV6-1	14	.	TRBJ2-1	once	CAGTGTENFGEQFF	TGTGCCGGCACTGGGACGGAGAATTTCGGTGAGCAGTTCTTC
TRBV27	14	TRBD2	TRBJ2-7	.	CASSSSGNSYEQYF	TGTGCCAGCAGTTCAAGCGGGAATTCCTACGAGCAGTACTTC
TRBV20-1	11	.	TRBJ1-1	.	CSAPHLTEAFF	TGCAGTGCCCCCCACCTAACTGAAGCTTTCTTT
TRBV27	16	.	TRBJ2-3	.	CASSPSITNIADTQYF	TGTGCCAGCAGTCCATCCATCACGAATATCGCAGATACGCAGTATTTT
TRBV7-9	16	.	TRBJ2-3	.	CASTVETDGSTDTQYF	TGTGCCAGCACCGTCGAAACGGACGGTTCCACAGATACGCAGTATTTT
TRBV19	13	.	TRBJ2-3	.	CASSWDSTDTQYF	TGTGCCAGTAGTTGGGACAGCACAGATACGCAGTATTTT
TRBV11-2	18	.	TRBJ2-5	.	CASSLFPQGGSARETQYF	TGTGCCAGCAGCTTATTCCCCCAGGGTGGAAGCGCACGGGAGACCCAGTACTTC
TRBV9	11	.	TRBJ1-1	.	CASSAQTEAFF	TGTGCCAGCAGCGCCCAAACTGAAGCTTTCTTT
TRBV5-8	16	TRBD1	TRBJ1-1	once	CASSHRDRGLGTEAFF	TGTGCCAGCAGCCACCGGGACAGGGGGCTTGGGACTGAAGCTTTCTTT
TRBV6-5	12	.	TRBJ1-2	.	CASSSSSYGYTF	TGTGCCAGCAGTTCATCCAGCTATGGCTACACCTTC
TRBV11-2	16	TRBD1	TRBJ1-1	.	CASSNVRDRVSTEAFF	TGTGCCAGCAGCAACGTCCGGGACAGGGTCAGCACTGAAGCTTTCTTT
TRBV29-1	15	TRBD2	TRBJ2-2	few	CSVEPSGRDTGELFF	TGCAGCGTTGAACCTAGCGGGAGGGACACCGGGGAGCTGTTTTTT
TRBV7-6	15	.	TRBJ1-4	once	CASSRREGIGEKLFF	TGTGCCAGCAGCCGGAGGGAAGGTATAGGTGAAAAACTGTTTTTT
TRBV7-9	14	.	TRBJ2-7	.	CASSTTTGSNEQYF	TGTGCCAGCAGCACCACGACAGGTAGCAACGAGCAGTACTTC
TRBV10-2	14	.	TRBJ2-3	.	CAMADYFSTDTQYF	TGCGCCATGGCGGACTATTTCAGCACAGATACGCAGTATTTT
TRBV9	19	TRBD2	TRBJ2-3	once	CASSTRTSGGPYSTDTQYF	TGTGCCAGCAGCACCCGAACTAGCGGGGGGCCCTATAGCACAGATACGCAGTATTTT
TRBV4-2	13	TRBD1	TRBJ1-1	.	CASSHSTGEDAFF	TGTGCCAGCAGCCACTCGACAGGGGAGGATGCTTTCTTT
TRBV27	14	.	TRBJ2-1	.	CASSAGVSYNEQFF	TGTGCCAGCAGCGCAGGGGTTTCCTACAATGAGCAGTTCTTC
TRBV5-5	14	TRBD1	TRBJ1-2	once	CASSLDRGMHGYTF	TGTGCCAGCAGCTTGGACAGGGGAATGCATGGCTACACCTTC
TRBV5-6	13	TRBD1	TRBJ2-5	.	CASSVTGVETQYF	TGTGCCAGCTCTGTGACAGGGGTGGAGACCCAGTACTTC
TRBV30	15	.	TRBJ2-7	.	CAWSVGLGQTYEQYF	TGTGCCTGGAGTGTAGGACTCGGGCAGACCTACGAGCAGTACTTC
TRBV7-9	17	TRBD1	TRBJ2-7	.	CASSLGQGGRGSYEQYF	TGTGCCAGCAGCCTGGGACAGGGGGGACGGGGCTCCTACGAGCAGTACTTC
TRBV5-1	13	.	TRBJ1-5	.	CASSLGGDQPQHF	TGCGCCAGCAGCTTGGGTGGGGATCAGCCCCAGCATTTT
TRBV6-5	15	.	TRBJ1-1	.	CASSYLGGADTEAFF	TGTGCCAGCAGTTACTTGGGGGGCGCGGACACTGAAGCTTTCTTT
TRBV4-2	14	.	TRBJ2-1	.	CASSQGDSYNEQFF	TGTGCCAGCAGCCAGGGGGACTCCTACAATGAGCAGTTCTTC
TRBV7-6	15	.	TRBJ1-4	.	CASSAFMGAEEKLFF	TGTGCCAGCAGCGCCTTCATGGGGGCGGAGGAAAAACTGTTTTTT
TRBV19	12	.	TRBJ1-3	.	CASLSLGNTIYF	TGTGCCAGTTTGTCTTTAGGAAACACCATATATTTT
TRBV19	13	.	TRBJ1-1	.	CASTRAMNTEAFF	TGTGCCAGTACCAGGGCAATGAACACTGAAGCTTTCTTT